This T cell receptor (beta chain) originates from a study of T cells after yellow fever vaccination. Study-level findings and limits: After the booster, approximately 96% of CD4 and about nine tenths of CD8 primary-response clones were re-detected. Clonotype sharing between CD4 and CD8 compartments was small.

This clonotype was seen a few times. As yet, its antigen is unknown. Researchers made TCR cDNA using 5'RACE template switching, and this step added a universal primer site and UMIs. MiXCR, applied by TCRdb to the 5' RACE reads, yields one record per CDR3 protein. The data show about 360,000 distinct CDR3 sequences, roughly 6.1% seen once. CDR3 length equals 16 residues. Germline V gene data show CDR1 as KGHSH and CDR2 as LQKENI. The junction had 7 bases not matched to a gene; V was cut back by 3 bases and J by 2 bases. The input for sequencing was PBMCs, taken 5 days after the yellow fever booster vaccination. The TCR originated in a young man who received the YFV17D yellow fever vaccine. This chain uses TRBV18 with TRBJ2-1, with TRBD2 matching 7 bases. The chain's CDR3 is CASSPFGGRAYNEQFF. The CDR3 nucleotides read TGTGCCAGCTCACCCTTTGGAGGGAGGGCCTACAATGAGCAGTTCTTC.